This T cell receptor (beta chain) was profiled in a study of Graves' ophthalmopathy and Graves' hyperthyroidism. Findings of the study overall: For predicting ophthalmopathy progression, the model had about 64% sensitivity and roughly 77% specificity. Most expanded clonotypes from thyroid (those above 0.001 frequency) were also found in blood.

Comments on this clonotype: Its antigen is undetermined. This CDR3 fails to terminate in the conserved phenylalanine or tryptophan, so it likely reflects a read error.

The TCR beta CDR3 regions underwent amplification from RNA transcripts. A first-round RT-PCR used HTBI primers, followed by a second-round multiplex PCR. TCRdb independently ran MiXCR on the multiplex PCR reads; one entry per CDR3 protein. Of 650,000 to 900,000 distinct CDR3 sequences listed, 35% to 50% were seen once; the top ten hold 35% to 55%. Moderate-to-severe activity, CAS at least 3, NOSPECS at least 4 and duration under 3 months characterized donors with ophthalmopathy. A volume of 9.5 to 10 ml of fresh peripheral blood supplied the PBMCs. Trimming shortened V by 4 bases and J by 0 bases, and 11 bases separated the two germline ends. The CDR3 runs 14 residues. Per the germline V gene, CDR1 is SGHDT and CDR2 is YYEEEE.

This TCR was recovered from an adult man with Graves' ophthalmopathy. V and J are TRBV5-6 and TRBJ2-7; no definite D call. Sequencing input: peripheral blood. CDR3 DNA: TGTGCCAGCAGCAACGCGTTTAGCTCCTACGAGCAGTACTCC. It encodes CASSNAFSSYEQYS.